This T cell receptor (beta chain) was sequenced for a study of glioma-infiltrating T cells. On the study more broadly: Samples included WHO grade II oligodendrogliomas or astrocytomas and initial-diagnosis grade IV glioblastomas. Presurgical dexamethasone in glioma patients lasted six or fewer days. Sequencing aimed for roughly 4.5- to 11-fold coverage of 950,000 to 1,000,000 peripheral T cells.

For this clonotype: The antigen is unknown.

Using RNA template, CDR3s of TCR alpha and beta were amplified with iRepertoire arm-PCR. One entry per CDR3 protein, called by TCRdb with MiXCR from the multiplex PCR reads. The sample has 300,000 to 450,000 distinct CDR3 sequences, around 38% seen once. General observations from the study: Above-expected tissue-blood divergence occurred in all gliomas, most in low-grade ones.

In germline, CDR1 is DFQATT, CDR2 SNEGSKA (reference sequence). Trimming pared 3 bases from V and 3 bases from J, leaving 15 bases between. The CDR3 loop spans 14 amino acids. The TCR sequence derives from a human donor with low-grade glioma or glioblastoma, undergoing nonglioma brain surgery, or in good health (not recorded which). The V and J genes are TRBV20-1 and TRBJ2-7; perhaps D is TRBD1 or TRBD2 (5 bases each). Sequencing used glioma tissue, nonneoplastic brain tissue, or PBMCs (not recorded which). The CDR3 DNA follows: TGCAGTGCTAGGAGTCCTGGGGGTGGCTACGAGCAGTACTTC. As protein: CSARSPGGGYEQYF.